The 11 T cell receptor beta chains below come from one sample, sequenced in a study of cytomegalovirus exposure and HLA in healthy donors. Both 60 Vbeta primers and 13 Jbeta primers went into the PCR. Here immunoSEQ multiplex PCR was the method, and the copy in TCRdb shows in-frame clones only, minus some. This table has 140,000 to 150,000 clones, roughly 77% appearing once. Sequenced sample: PBMCs. The receptors here all came from a male donor in good health and CMV-seronegative.

The chain's CDR3 is CASSQEKFGDGNYEQYF. CDR3 nucleotide sequence: TGCGCCAGCAGCCAAGAGAAGTTCGGAGACGGGAACTACGAGCAGTACTTC. V gene TRBV4-1 combines with J gene TRBJ2-5; D perhaps matches TRBD2 (5 bases). Near its end, the DNA agrees better with TRBJ2-7, so the J call may be wrong. This CDR3 is 17 amino acids long. Germline CDR1 and CDR2: MGHRA and YSYEKL.

This clone appeared once. CDR3 in DNA: TGTGCCAGCAGCAGAAGCGGGAGGGCCTTCAATGAGCAGTTCTTC. Its protein is CASSRSGRAFNEQFF. The J gene is TRBJ2-1, the V gene TRBV7-6; 10 nucleotides line up with TRBD2. Looked up from germline, CDR1 is SGHVS and CDR2 is FNYEAQ. There are 15 residues in the CDR3. V was pared by 5 bases and J by 6 bases, with 7 bases of the junction left unmatched.

The chain joins TRBV7-6 to TRBJ1-3, with D uncertain. This CDR3 is built from 15 residues. The germline gives CDR1 SGHVS, CDR2 FNYEAQ. V lost 5 bases and J 0 bases, leaving 11 bases between the germline ends. This CDR3 is CASSPLQNSGNTIYF. In DNA form, the CDR3 reads TGTGCCAGCAGCCCCTTACAAAACTCTGGAAACACCATATATTTT.

The V gene is TRBV7-2, the J gene TRBJ1-1, with 7 positions matching TRBD1. With 5 bases clipped from V and 1 base from J, the junction kept 4 bases outside the gene matches. Germline lookup yields CDR1 SGHTA and CDR2 FQGNSA. CDR3 length: 14 amino acids. The CDR3 spells CASSPRQGNTEAFF. Written as DNA, the CDR3 is TGTGCCAGCAGCCCAAGACAGGGGAACACTGAAGCTTTCTTT. Full variable domain (missing parts from reference TRBV7-2 and TRBJ1-1): GAGVSQSPSNKVTEKGKDVELRCDPISGHTALYWYRQSLGQGLEFLIYFQGNSAPDKSGLPSDRFSAERTGGSVSTLTIQRTQQEDSAVYLCASSPRQGNTEAFFGQGTRLTVV.

The rearrangement links TRBV6-5 to TRBJ2-2; D uncertain. Germline CDR1 is MNHEY and CDR2 is SVGAGI. Trimming shortened V by 2 bases and J by 2 bases, and 6 bases separated the two germline ends. This CDR3 has 14 amino acids. DNA for the CDR3: TGTGCCAGCAGTTACATCCTAAACACCGGGGAGCTGTTTTTT. This encodes CASSYILNTGELFF.

This clone was observed a single time. This chain links TRBV14 with TRBJ2-7; D perhaps matches TRBD1 (5 bases). This CDR3 is built from 12 residues. Per germline, CDR1 SGHDN and CDR2 FVKESK. V lost 3 bases to trimming and J lost 4 bases, with 7 bases between them. This CDR3 reads CASSQSGYEQYF. The DNA for the CDR3 is TGTGCCAGCAGCCAGTCAGGGTACGAGCAGTACTTC.

The rearrangement uses TRBV27 and TRBJ2-5, with D hard to call. The germline V gene has CDR1 MNHEY and CDR2 SMNVEV (reference sequence). The V gene lost 3 bases and the J gene lost 1 base, with 6 bases spanning the gap. This CDR3 has 13 amino acids. CDR3 in amino acids: CASSFNFQETQYF. The CDR3 nucleotides are TGTGCCAGCAGTTTTAATTTCCAAGAGACCCAGTACTTC.

The J gene is TRBJ2-5, the V gene TRBV14; D may be TRBD2 (5 bases). This CDR3 is built from 16 residues. CDR1 is SGHDN, CDR2 FVKESK, per germline. V lost 1 base, J lost 4 bases, and 16 bases lay in between. The CDR3 protein is CASSQVGGLVGETQYF. The CDR3 DNA reads TGTGCCAGCAGCCAAGTGGGCGGGCTAGTTGGAGAGACCCAGTACTTC.

The count of this clone is one. This chain uses TRBV18 with TRBJ2-6, with 8 nucleotides matching TRBD2. The V and J ends lost 0 bases and 0 bases, in that order; junction bases with no gene match: 10. Germline assignment: CDR1 KGHSH and CDR2 LQKENI. This CDR3 comprises 20 residues. The CDR3 coding sequence is TGTGCCAGCTCACCACCAGGAGCTAGCGGGCATAGCTCTGGGGCCAACGTCCTGACTTTC. It codes for CASSPPGASGHSSGANVLTF. Complete variable domain (other parts from reference TRBV18 and TRBJ2-6): NAGVMQNPRHLVRRRGQEARLRCSPMKGHSHVYWYRQLPEEGLKFMVYLQKENIIDESGMPKERFSAEFPKEGPSILRIQQVVRGDSAAYFCASSPPGASGHSSGANVLTFGAGSRLTVL.

This clone was counted a single time. The chain uses TRBV7-6 and TRBJ1-5; a weak D match, TRBD1 (5 bases). Deletions cut 2 bases from V and 5 bases from J, with 13 bases between. From germline, CDR1 is SGHVS and CDR2 FNYEAQ. This CDR3 region has 15 residues. CDR3 bases: TGTGCCAGCAGCTTAAGGTCAGGGTCGGATCAGCCCCAGCATTTT. Protein sequence: CASSLRSGSDQPQHF.

V usage is TRBV5-1 and J usage is TRBJ1-1; perhaps TRBD1 as D (6 bases). V was pared by 0 bases and J by 1 base, with 13 bases between. The CDR3 extends over 16 amino acids. The germline CDR1 and CDR2 sequences are SGHRS and YFSETQ. This chain's CDR3 is CASSLGVRGENTEAFF. The CDR3 DNA is TGCGCCAGCAGCTTGGGGGTCAGGGGCGAGAACACTGAAGCTTTCTTT.